The clone carrying this TCR beta chain occurred once. Its antigen is undetermined. These data belong to a study of T cell responses to AZD1222 COVID-19 vaccine. Broader study findings: The reported proportion of spike-specific TCRs targeting unmutated variant regions was nearly half. The donor group comprised mostly white British people and more females; the analysis possibly underestimated clonal diversity. Dominant at 160-218 and 743-854, vaccine-associated CD4 TCRs also spanned spike.

Germline-derived CDR1 and CDR2 are SGHTA and FQGNSA. The trim removed 2 bases at V and 4 bases at J, leaving 10 bases unmatched. The CDR3 loop spans 16 amino acids. Measured with immunoSEQ multiplex PCR; TCRdb has only the in-frame clones, and not every one. The sample consists of tens of thousands of clones, around nine tenths of them appearing once. The chain uses TRBV7-2 and TRBJ1-2, with 7 bases identical to TRBD1. The material sequenced was peripheral blood, taken 28 days after the second AZD1222 dose. The sequence was obtained from an adult who received the AZD1222 COVID-19 vaccine. The CDR3 nucleotides are TGTGCCAGCAGCTTAATCGGGACAGTTCCTACCTATGGCTACACCTTC. Residues: CASSLIGTVPTYGYTF.